Each of the 24 T cell receptor beta chains below was sequenced from the same sample in a study of T cells in Graves' hyperthyroidism and ophthalmopathy. Researchers took RNA transcripts and amplified the TCR beta CDR3 regions from them. A set of HTBI primers served as the primers for a first-round RT-PCR of the TCR CDR3. TCRdb independently ran MiXCR on the multiplex PCR reads; one entry per CDR3 protein. This sample has 730,000 or so distinct CDR3 sequences, with approximately 19% found just once. The specimen was blood. Receptor source: a woman in her forties or fifties with Graves' hyperthyroidism that later progressed to Graves' ophthalmopathy.

The chain couples TRBV4-2 to TRBJ2-3; TRBD1 agrees at 9 bases. V was clipped by 5 bases and J by 2 bases; unmatched bases: 5. Per the germline V gene, CDR1 is LGHNA and CDR2 is YNFKEQ. The CDR3 consists of 15 residues. In nucleotides, the CDR3 is TGTGCCAGCAGCAACCGGGACAGGGACACAGATACGCAGTATTTT. This encodes CASSNRDRDTDTQYF.

The rearrangement links TRBV12-3 or TRBV12-4 to TRBJ1-1, with 8 bases identical to TRBD1. V lost 5 bases to trimming and J lost 2 bases; unmatched junction nucleotides: 7. The CDR3 runs to 15 residues. CDR3 coding DNA: TGTGCCAGCAGTCTACCGACAGGGGTAAACACTGAAGCTTTCTTT. Encoded protein: CASSLPTGVNTEAFF.

This clonotype has ten or more counts. The chain recombines TRBV6-1 with TRBJ1-1; no reliable D call. The germline CDR1 and CDR2 sequences are MNHNS and SASEGT. The CDR3 consists of 13 residues. With 5 bases removed from V and 1 base from J, the gap between germline ends came to 8 bases. The CDR3 protein is CASSYNPNTEAFF. For the CDR3, the DNA is TGTGCCAGCAGTTACAACCCGAACACTGAAGCTTTCTTT.

This clonotype occurred a few times. The chain has TRBV11-3 and TRBJ2-1; 10 bases align to TRBD2. The CDR3 has 17 amino acids. V gave up 3 bases and J gave up 2 bases; unmatched junction bases: 7. Germline V gives CDR1 SGHNT, CDR2 YENEEA. CDR3 protein: CASSLAAGGLPYNEQFF. The CDR3 DNA reads as TGTGCCAGCAGCTTGGCAGCGGGGGGGCTCCCCTACAATGAGCAGTTCTTC.

The V call is TRBV20-1, the J call TRBJ1-3; possible D gene TRBD1, 5 bases. Germline V lookup: CDR1 DFQATT, CDR2 SNEGSKA (reference sequence). Trimming shortened V by 2 bases and J by 0 bases, and 11 bases separated the two germline ends. The CDR3 is made up of 15 amino acids. The CDR3: CSARSGLSSGNTIYF. CDR3 sequence (DNA): TGCAGTGCTAGATCGGGACTCAGCTCTGGAAACACCATATATTTT.

This chain's CDR3 is CATSPGQGSYEQYF. In DNA form, the CDR3 reads TGTGCCACCAGCCCGGGACAGGGTTCCTACGAGCAGTACTTC. The V call is TRBV15, the J call TRBJ2-7; TRBD1 matches at 9 bases. Germline assignment: CDR1 LNHNV and CDR2 YYDKDF (reference sequence). V gave up 5 bases and J gave up 1 base; unmatched junction bases: 3. CDR3 size: 14 residues.

At least ten counts were recorded for this clonotype. A junction boundary mismatches the germline segment, possibly from a read error. The gene calls are TRBV20-1 and TRBJ1-1; 9 nucleotides agree with TRBD1. The CDR3 loop spans 16 amino acids. Germline loops: CDR1 DFQATT, CDR2 SNEGSKA (reference sequence). CDR3: CSAFPITDRGNTKAFF. CDR3 nucleotide sequence: TGCAGTGCCTTTCCGATTACAGACAGGGGGAACACTAAAGCTTTCTTT.

CDR3 residues: CASSTRTGGEGETQYF. CDR3 nucleotide sequence: TGTGCCAGCAGTACCCGGACAGGGGGCGAGGGGGAGACCCAGTACTTC. The chain employs TRBV6-1 and TRBJ2-5; 11 bases fit TRBD1. The CDR3 is 16 residues long. V lost 5 bases, J lost 5 bases, and 10 bases stayed unmatched. Germline V lookup: CDR1 MNHNS, CDR2 SASEGT.

Regarding this clonotype: This sequence may be a read error, since a much larger clone differs from it by one base. The genes are TRBV2 and TRBJ1-4, with 8 bases matching TRBD1. V was pared by 11 bases and J by 10 bases, with 12 bases of the junction left unmatched. The V gene's germline CDR1 is SNHLY and CDR2 FYNNEI. The CDR3 sequence is 13 residues long. CDR3 sequence reads: CAFARGQEVKLFF. The CDR3 DNA sequence: TGTGCCTTCGCCCGGGGACAGGAGGTAAAACTGTTTTTT. The variable domain in full, completed from reference TRBV2 and TRBJ1-4, reads EPEVTQTPSHQVTQMGQEVILRCVPISNHLYFYWYRQILGQKVEFLVSFYNNEISEKSEIFDDQFSVERPDGSNFTLKIRSTKLEDSAMYFCAFARGQEVKLFFGSGTQLSVL.

This chain uses TRBV24-1 with TRBJ2-3; D could derive from TRBD1 or TRBD2 (7 bases each). The germline V gene has CDR1 KGHDR and CDR2 SFDVKD. V was clipped by 2 bases and J by 4 bases, with 15 bases between them. The CDR3 spans 16 residues. CDR3 nucleotides: TGTGCCACCAGTGATTCCGAGACAGGGAGGGCAGATACGCAGTATTTT. Translated, it gives CATSDSETGRADTQYF.

This clonotype was observed at least ten times. The V gene is TRBV12-3 or TRBV12-4, the J gene TRBJ1-1, with unresolved D. This CDR3 region has 14 residues. V was shortened by 3 bases and J by 1 base, with 9 bases between the two germline ends. The CDR3 nucleotides read TGTGCCAGCAGTTTCAAGGGTAGGAACACTGAAGCTTTCTTT. This codes for CASSFKGRNTEAFF.

The J gene is TRBJ1-5, the V gene TRBV7-9; 7 nucleotides line up with TRBD1. The V gene's germline CDR1 is SEHNR and CDR2 FQNEAQ (reference sequence). V dropped 5 bases and J dropped 6; count of bases not matched to a gene: 10. CDR3 length: 15 amino acids. CDR3 in DNA: TGTGCCAGCAGCGACAAAGGGGGCGCCGGTCAGCCCCAGCATTTT. It is translated as CASSDKGGAGQPQHF.

This clonotype showed up just a few times. The V and J genes are TRBV18 and TRBJ1-1; 7 nucleotides align to TRBD1. V dropped 3 bases and J dropped 1; count of bases not matched to a gene: 11. CDR1 is KGHSH and CDR2 is LQKENI in the germline V gene. This CDR3 has 17 residues. CDR3 in amino acids: CASSPAGLTGWNTEAFF. The CDR3 bases are TGTGCCAGCTCACCGGCGGGCCTGACAGGGTGGAACACTGAAGCTTTCTTT.

This clonotype was detected many times. J is TRBJ2-7 and V is TRBV20-1; no clear D. Germline V gene sequence: CDR1 DFQATT, CDR2 SNEGSKA (reference sequence). Trimming took 0 bases from V and 0 from J, leaving 15 bases between them. The CDR3 contains 16 residues. DNA of the CDR3: TGCAGTGCTAGAGATGGTCATGGTCTTAGCTCCTACGAGCAGTACTTC. Its protein product is CSARDGHGLSSYEQYF.

This clonotype came up many times. The chain is built from TRBV12-3 or TRBV12-4 and TRBJ1-2, with TRBD1 as a possible D gene (5 bases). CDR3 length equals 15 residues. Trimming shortened V by 1 base and J by 8 bases, and 17 bases separated the two germline ends. In DNA form, the CDR3 reads TGTGCCAGCAGTTTAGGGCAGGGAGGGCTGAAGGGCTACACCTTC. This sequence encodes CASSLGQGGLKGYTF.

The chain is built from TRBV12-5 and TRBJ1-1, with D tentatively TRBD1 (5 bases). The CDR3 is made up of 15 amino acids. Germline CDR1 reads LGHNT; CDR2 reads FRNRAP. V was trimmed by 5 bases and J by 1 base, leaving 14 bases between them. The CDR3: CASGRPGTGNTEAFF. CDR3 nucleotide sequence: TGTGCTAGTGGTCGTCCCGGGACGGGGAACACTGAAGCTTTCTTT. Using reference TRBV12-5 and TRBJ1-1 for the parts outside the CDR3, the full variable domain is DARVTQTPRHKVTEMGQEVTMRCQPILGHNTVFWYRQTMMQGLELLAYFRNRAPLDDSGMPKDRFSAEMPDATLATLKIQPSEPRDSAVYFCASGRPGTGNTEAFFGQGTRLTVV.

This clonotype was seen a handful of times. V gene TRBV5-1 combines with J gene TRBJ1-1; unclear D gene. There are 14 residues in the CDR3. Trimming removed 6 bases at V and 1 base at J, with 13 bases between. Germline CDR1 SGHRS, CDR2 YFSETQ. The CDR3 protein is CASKGVVRNTEAFF. Written as DNA, the CDR3 is TGCGCCAGCAAAGGTGTAGTTCGGAACACTGAAGCTTTCTTT.

This clonotype was seen only once. J is TRBJ2-7 and V is TRBV28; TRBD1 matches at 7 bases. V was pared by 5 bases and J by 6 bases, with 7 bases of the junction left unmatched. The CDR3 has 13 amino acids. Germline values: CDR1 MDHEN, CDR2 SYDVKM. The DNA of the CDR3 is TGTGCCAGCAGTGGACAGGATCTTGGCGAGCAGTACTTC. This gives the protein CASSGQDLGEQYF.

This clonotype was counted ten times or more. V and J are TRBV7-8 and TRBJ1-5, with TRBD1 identical over 8 bases. Trimming removed 0 bases from V and 0 bases from J; junction bases left unmatched: 4. Germline CDR1 SGHVS, CDR2 FQNEAQ. The CDR3 has 17 residues. The CDR3 sequence: CASSLASGGYSNQPQHF. CDR3 nucleotides: TGTGCCAGCAGCTTAGCGTCAGGGGGCTATAGCAATCAGCCCCAGCATTTT.

This chain joins TRBV7-3 and TRBJ2-1, with D possibly being TRBD2 (6 bases). The CDR3 spans 16 residues. The ends were cut back, 2 bases at V and 5 bases at J, with 16 bases in the middle. Germline loops: CDR1 SGHTA, CDR2 FQGTGA. The CDR3 here is CASSLGWGDYDNEQFF. The CDR3 coding sequence is TGTGCCAGCAGCTTAGGTTGGGGGGATTACGACAATGAGCAGTTCTTC.

The table lists this clonotype with many counts. This sequence joins TRBV20-1 and TRBJ1-1, with 9 bases that match TRBD1. V shed 3 bases, J shed 5 bases, and the junction held 4 bases outside the gene matches. Germline V gene sequence: CDR1 DFQATT, CDR2 SNEGSKA (reference sequence). This CDR3 has 13 amino acids. The CDR3 reads CSARTGGETEAFF. The CDR3 coding sequence is TGCAGTGCTAGGACAGGGGGAGAGACTGAAGCTTTCTTT.

This chain uses TRBV11-2 with TRBJ1-4; D perhaps matches TRBD1 (5 bases). The germline V gene has CDR1 SGHAT and CDR2 FQNNGV. V lost 1 base, J lost 8 bases, and 20 bases lay in between. This CDR3 has 17 amino acids. CDR3: CASSLVGRGLLKEKLFF. In DNA, the CDR3 is TGTGCCAGCAGCTTAGTGGGGAGGGGACTCCTGAAGGAAAAACTGTTTTTT. Drawing the rest from reference TRBV11-2 and TRBJ1-4, the complete variable domain is EAGVAQSPRYKIIEKRQSVAFWCNPISGHATLYWYQQILGQGPKLLIQFQNNGVVDDSQLPKDRFSAERLKGVDSTLKIQPAKLEDSAVYLCASSLVGRGLLKEKLFFGSGTQLSVL.

This clonotype was recorded at least ten times. The chain has TRBV29-1 and TRBJ1-4, with unresolved D. The CDR3 totals 15 residues. Between the trimmed V and J ends, which lost 6 bases and 1 base, there was a span of 15 bases. The germline V gene has CDR1 SQVTM and CDR2 ANQGSEA. Here the CDR3 DNA reads TGCAGCGTGGAGGCTGCCGGCAGAACTAATGAAAAACTGTTTTTT. This translates into CSVEAAGRTNEKLFF.

The chain couples TRBV18 to TRBJ2-5, with 7 nucleotides matching TRBD2. V was pared by 0 bases and J by 7 bases, with 5 bases of the junction left unmatched. CDR1 is KGHSH and CDR2 is LQKENI in the germline V gene. This CDR3 is built from 14 residues. This chain's CDR3 is CASSPPLALGTQYF. Written as DNA, the CDR3 is TGTGCCAGCTCACCACCACTAGCGTTGGGGACCCAGTACTTC. The whole variable domain, filled in from reference TRBV18 and TRBJ2-5, reads NAGVMQNPRHLVRRRGQEARLRCSPMKGHSHVYWYRQLPEEGLKFMVYLQKENIIDESGMPKERFSAEFPKEGPSILRIQQVVRGDSAAYFCASSPPLALGTQYFGPGTRLLVL.